The following is a T cell receptor beta chain sequence with its context. What antigen it recognizes has not been identified. No base-level quality is on record; no much larger clone is a single base apart. The immunoSEQ Assay, a bias-controlled multiplex PCR, was used to amplify TCRbeta CDR3 regions from genomic DNA. Concerning the study's data processing: The number of nucleated cells in each sample was estimated from the amplification of reference gene primers within the assay. Sequence reads were collapsed and filtered to measure the absolute abundance of every unique TCRbeta CDR3 rearrangement. For each sample, productive Simpson clonality was calculated as the square root of Simpson's diversity index across productive rearrangements. TCRdb provides this immuneACCESS table in a form limited to in-frame rearrangements. Some clones are lacking; in checked studies, under half of them reflect an unresolved V gene, and why the rest are absent is not known. V, J and clone size are taken as reported in that table, and D and trimming were inferred from the DNA itself. Present in this sample are some 290,000 clones, roughly 85% of which were seen just once. The ten largest account for over 4.5% of the sample.

The sample is drawn from a study of blood T cell repertoires in COVID-19 (dated by TCRdb to 2020 to 2021). Regarding the complete study: Samples covering the acute and convalescent phases of COVID-19 were provided by collaborators in the United States, Italy and Spain. The prospective study material was composed of cDNA or gDNA derived from T cells, B-cell-depleted T cells, or PBMCs. The dataset comprised deeply sampled blood TCRbeta repertoires from subjects exposed to, actively infected with, or recovered from COVID-19. A freely available public database, intended as a resource for researchers studying the immune response to SARS-CoV-2, is where the repertoires were released. The samples were drawn from the first 160 participants of the ongoing ImmuneRACE study and from over 950 subjects provided by 6 global collaborators. A de-identified subject ID, COVID-19 status, age in years and sex were almost always included in the sample metadata. Where available, HLA class I and class II types were taken from metadata supplied by the sample provider and were not determined by assay-based typing. Summary of the overall study and its limitations: The quantity of clinical and demographic metadata differed by source and by participant and was supplied without curation.

The CDR3 has 16 amino acids, counting the end cysteine and phenylalanine. The entry retains the CDR3 DNA only, 48 bases that are in frame from base 1. V is trimmed back by 1 base and J by 7 bases, and the junction contains 5 bases that no gene match accounts for. CDR1 SEHNR and CDR2 FQNEAQ are derived from the germline V gene (reference sequence). Another Seattle source contributed samples from volunteer blood donors who had recovered from COVID-19. Collaborating institutions collected whole blood in K2EDTA tubes following their own protocols. Collaborator samples were shipped for TCRbeta analysis as frozen whole blood, isolated PBMCs, or DNA extracted from either sample type.

The sequenced sample was peripheral blood. The sequence derives from a man in his sixties who had recovered from COVID-19. This chain joins TRBV7-9 to TRBJ2-1, with 12 middle bases fitting TRBD2. The CDR3 reads as follows: CASSLVLAGGLNEQFF. The sequenced DNA: TGTGCCAGCAGCTTAGTACTAGCGGGAGGCCTGAATGAGCAGTTCTTC.